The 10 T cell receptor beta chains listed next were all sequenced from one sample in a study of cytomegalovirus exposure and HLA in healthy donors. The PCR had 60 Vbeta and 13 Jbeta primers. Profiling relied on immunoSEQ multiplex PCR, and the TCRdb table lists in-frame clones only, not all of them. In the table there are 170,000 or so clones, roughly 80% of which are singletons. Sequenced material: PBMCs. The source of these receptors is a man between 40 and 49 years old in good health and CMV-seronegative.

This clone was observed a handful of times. CDR3 region: CASSSNRGPAKNIQYF. In nucleotides, the CDR3 is TGTGCCAGCAGCTCCAACAGGGGCCCAGCCAAAAACATTCAGTACTTC. The chain employs TRBV5-4 and TRBJ2-4; 7 bases are a match to TRBD1. Per the germline V gene, CDR1 is SGHNT and CDR2 is YYREEE (reference sequence). V dropped 3 bases and J dropped 0; count of bases not matched to a gene: 6. This CDR3 spans 16 amino acids.

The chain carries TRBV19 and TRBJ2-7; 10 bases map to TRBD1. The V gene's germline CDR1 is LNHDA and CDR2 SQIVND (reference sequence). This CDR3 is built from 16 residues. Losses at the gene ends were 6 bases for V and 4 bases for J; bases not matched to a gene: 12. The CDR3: CASRDKATGGGYEQYF. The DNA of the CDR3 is TGTGCCAGTAGGGATAAGGCGACAGGGGGCGGGTACGAGCAGTACTTC.

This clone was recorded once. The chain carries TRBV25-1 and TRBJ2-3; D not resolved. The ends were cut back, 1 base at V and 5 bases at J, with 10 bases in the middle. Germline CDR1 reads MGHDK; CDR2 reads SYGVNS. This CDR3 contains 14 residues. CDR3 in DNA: TGTGCCAGCAGTGAATTTGAGGCCATAGATACGCAGTATTTT. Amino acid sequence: CASSEFEAIDTQYF.

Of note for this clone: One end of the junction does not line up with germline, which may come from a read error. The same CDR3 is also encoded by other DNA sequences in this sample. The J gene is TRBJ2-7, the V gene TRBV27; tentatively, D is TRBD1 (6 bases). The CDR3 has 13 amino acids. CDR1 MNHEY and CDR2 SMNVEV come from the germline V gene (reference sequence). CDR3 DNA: TGCGCCAGCAGTTATGGACAGAGATACGAGCAGTACTTC. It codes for CASSYGQRYEQYF.

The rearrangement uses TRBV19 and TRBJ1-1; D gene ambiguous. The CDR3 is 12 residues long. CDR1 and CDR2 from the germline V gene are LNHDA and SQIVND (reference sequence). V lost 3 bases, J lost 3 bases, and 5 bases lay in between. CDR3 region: CASSIGYTEAFF. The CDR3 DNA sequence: TGTGCCAGTAGTATCGGGTACACTGAAGCTTTCTTT. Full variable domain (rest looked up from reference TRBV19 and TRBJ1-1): DGGITQSPKYLFRKEGQNVTLSCEQNLNHDAMYWYRQDPGQGLRLIYYSQIVNDFQKGDIAEGYSVSREKKESFPLTVTSAQKNPTAFYLCASSIGYTEAFFGQGTRLTVV.

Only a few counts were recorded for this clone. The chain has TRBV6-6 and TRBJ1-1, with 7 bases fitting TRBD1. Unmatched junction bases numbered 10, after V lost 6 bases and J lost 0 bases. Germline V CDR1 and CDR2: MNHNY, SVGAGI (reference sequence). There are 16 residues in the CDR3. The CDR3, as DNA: TGTGCCAGCAGCCGCCGGACAGGACCGTTGAACACTGAAGCTTTCTTT. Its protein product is CASSRRTGPLNTEAFF.

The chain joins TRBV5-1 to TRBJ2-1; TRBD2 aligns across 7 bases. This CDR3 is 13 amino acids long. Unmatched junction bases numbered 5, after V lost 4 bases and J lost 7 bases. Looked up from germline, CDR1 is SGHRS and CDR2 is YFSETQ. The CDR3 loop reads CASSAWGGNEQFF. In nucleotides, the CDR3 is TGCGCCAGCAGCGCCTGGGGAGGGAATGAGCAGTTCTTC.

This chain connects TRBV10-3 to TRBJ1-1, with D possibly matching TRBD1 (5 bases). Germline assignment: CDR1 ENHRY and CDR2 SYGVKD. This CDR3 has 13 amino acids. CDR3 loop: CASRTSANTEAFF. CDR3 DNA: TGTGCGTCGAGGACAAGCGCCAACACTGAAGCTTTCTTT.

The CDR3 DNA reads TGCGCCAGCAGCCCCGTGGGAGGAAATAATTCACCCCTCCACTTT. Translated: CASSPVGGNNSPLHF. The V call is TRBV5-1, the J call TRBJ1-6, with unresolved D. V was shortened by 4 bases and J by 5 bases, with 13 bases between the two germline ends. Germline CDR1 SGHRS, CDR2 YFSETQ. This CDR3 is 15 amino acids long.

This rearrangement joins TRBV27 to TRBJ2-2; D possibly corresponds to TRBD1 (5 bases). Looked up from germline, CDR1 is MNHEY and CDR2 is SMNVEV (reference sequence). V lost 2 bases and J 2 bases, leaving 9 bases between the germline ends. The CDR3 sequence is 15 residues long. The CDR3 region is CASSLLQENTGELFF. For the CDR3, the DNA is TGTGCCAGCAGTTTACTACAGGAAAACACCGGGGAGCTGTTTTTT.